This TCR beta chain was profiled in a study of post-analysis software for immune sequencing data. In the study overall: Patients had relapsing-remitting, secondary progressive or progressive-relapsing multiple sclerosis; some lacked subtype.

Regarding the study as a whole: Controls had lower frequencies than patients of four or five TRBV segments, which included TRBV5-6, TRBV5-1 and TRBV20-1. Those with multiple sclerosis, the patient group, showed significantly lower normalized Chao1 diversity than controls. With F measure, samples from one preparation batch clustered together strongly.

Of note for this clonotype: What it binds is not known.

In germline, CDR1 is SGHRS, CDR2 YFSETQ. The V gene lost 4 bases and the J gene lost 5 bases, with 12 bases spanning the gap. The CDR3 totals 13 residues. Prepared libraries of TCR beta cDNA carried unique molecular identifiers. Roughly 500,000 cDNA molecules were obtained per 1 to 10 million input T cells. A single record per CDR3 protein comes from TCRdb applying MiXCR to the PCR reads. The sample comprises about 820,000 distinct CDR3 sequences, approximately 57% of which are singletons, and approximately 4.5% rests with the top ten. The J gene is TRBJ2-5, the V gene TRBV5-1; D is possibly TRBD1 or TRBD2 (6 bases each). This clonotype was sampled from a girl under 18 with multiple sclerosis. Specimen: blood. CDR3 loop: CASSHGGTETQYF. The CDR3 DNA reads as TGCGCCAGCAGCCACGGGGGCACGGAGACCCAGTACTTC.